The sequence of this TCR beta chain was determined in a study of blood T cell repertoires in COVID-19. Background on the study: Sources were T cells, B-cell-depleted T cells, or PBMCs; the material itself was cDNA or gDNA.

Germline V gene lookup returns CDR1 SGHDN and CDR2 FVKESK. V was pared by 1 base and J by 7 bases, with 16 bases between. This CDR3 spans 15 amino acids. Assay: immunoSEQ multiplex PCR; the TCRdb copy retains only in-frame clones and omits some. The data contain a few hundred thousand clones, 65% to 85% of them singletons. This sequence joins TRBV14 and TRBJ1-2; D possibly corresponds to TRBD1 (6 bases). The clonotype comes from a woman between 45 and 65 years old with acute or convalescent COVID-19. Sequenced input: peripheral blood. In nucleotides, the CDR3 is TGTGCCAGCAGCCAAGCCGGGGCTAACAGGGTTGGCTACACCTTC. The encoded protein is CASSQAGANRVGYTF.